This is a list of T cell receptor beta chains from one sample in a study of OX40 agonist ivuxolimab in advanced cancers. TCRdb keeps only in-frame clones here, not all; method: immunoSEQ multiplex PCR. Among about 43,000 clones, approximately 83% were seen once, and the ten largest hold around 37%. Here the sequenced sample was CD4+ or CD8+ T cells sorted from blood, taken in a trial of the OX40 agonist ivuxolimab. The receptors stem from an adult with an advanced solid tumor such as melanoma, head and neck, liver or kidney cancer. The CDR3 runs from the conserved cysteine through the conserved F or W.

j_call v_call cdr3_aa
TRBJ2-7 TRBV12-5 CASGGTFAQYF
TRBJ1-2 TRBV6-5 CASITRGGGGYTF
TRBJ2-1 TRBV7-6 CASSLEAGGSYNEQFF
TRBJ2-7 TRBV2 CASRGQGSIIGEQYF
TRBJ2-1 TRBV2 CASSESGAATYNEQFF
TRBJ2-5 TRBV6-6 CASSPSGTGGETQYF
TRBJ2-3 TRBV9 CASSVGSGASTDTQYF
TRBJ1-1 TRBV5-4 CASSLIRDRNTEAFF
TRBJ2-2 TRBV30 CAWSQGSAGELFF
TRBJ1-4 TRBV5-5 CASSARDTIATNEKLFF
TRBJ2-5 TRBV5-4 CASSLFEQETQYF
TRBJ2-2 TRBV6-1 CASRTGGDTGELFF
TRBJ1-4 TRBV28 CASSDRVEKLFF
TRBJ1-6 TRBV30 CAWSEGNSPLHF
TRBJ2-7 TRBV6-5 CASSYSRGGGYEQYF
TRBJ1-1 TRBV25-1 CASKGQGPLTEAFF
TRBJ1-2 TRBV7-9 CASSGTVTVGANYGYTF